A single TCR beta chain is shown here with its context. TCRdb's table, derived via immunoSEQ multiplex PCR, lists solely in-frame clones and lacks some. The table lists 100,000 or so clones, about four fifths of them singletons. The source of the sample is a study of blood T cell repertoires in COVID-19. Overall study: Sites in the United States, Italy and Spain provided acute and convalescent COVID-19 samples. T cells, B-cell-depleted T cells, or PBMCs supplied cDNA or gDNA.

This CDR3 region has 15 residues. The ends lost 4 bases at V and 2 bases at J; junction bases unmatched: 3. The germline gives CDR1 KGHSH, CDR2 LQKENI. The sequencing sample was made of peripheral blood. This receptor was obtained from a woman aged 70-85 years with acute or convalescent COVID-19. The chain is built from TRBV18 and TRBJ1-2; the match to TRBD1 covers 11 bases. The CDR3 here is CASSLDRGPNYGYTF. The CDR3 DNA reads TGTGCCAGCTCACTGGACAGGGGGCCAAACTATGGCTACACCTTC.